One sample yielded the 21 T cell receptor beta chains listed below, sequenced in a study of blood T cell repertoires in COVID-19 (TCRdb year 2020). Library preparation employed the immunoSEQ multiplex PCR assay. In its TCRdb copy, this immuneACCESS table keeps in-frame sequences only and misses some clones. Where compared with another copy, unresolved V genes explain less than half of these, and the others have no known cause. Within this sample are around 250,000 clones, with approximately 89% of them counted one time only. The ten top clones hold about a tenth of the sample. The source material was peripheral blood. The receptors were sampled from a woman in her 70s with COVID-19, enrolled during active disease.

The rearrangement uses TRBV18 and TRBJ2-7, with 8 bases lining up with TRBD2. CDR1 and CDR2 (germline): KGHSH, LQKENI. Trimming removed 0 bases from V and 5 bases from J; junction bases left unmatched: 6. This CDR3 comprises 15 residues. The CDR3 coding sequence is TGTGCCAGCTCACCACCGAATAGCGGGAAGGACGAGCAGTACTTC. This sequence encodes CASSPPNSGKDEQYF.

This chain links TRBV11-2 with TRBJ1-1, with D unresolved. With 5 bases removed from V and 2 bases from J, the gap between germline ends came to 6 bases. The CDR3 totals 12 residues. The germline gives CDR1 SGHAT, CDR2 FQNNGV. CDR3 coding DNA: TGTGCCAGCAGCGGAGGCAACACTGAAGCTTTCTTT. Translating gives CASSGGNTEAFF.

This clone has a single count. This chain links TRBV6-5 with TRBJ2-5, with TRBD1 matching over 9 bases. With V trimmed by 0 bases and J by 8 bases, 4 bases remained unmatched. Germline assignment: CDR1 MNHEY and CDR2 SVGAGI. CDR3 length equals 14 residues. CDR3 loop: CASSYSRDRATQYF. In DNA, the CDR3 is TGTGCCAGCAGTTACTCCCGGGACAGGGCCACCCAGTACTTC.

This clone was seen only once. V is TRBV2 and J is TRBJ2-5, with D hard to call. The CDR3 totals 13 residues. The V and J ends lost 4 bases and 5 bases respectively, with 11 bases between them. Germline V gives CDR1 SNHLY, CDR2 FYNNEI. CDR3 sequence reads: CASSGSARETQYF. The CDR3 nucleotides are TGTGCCAGCAGTGGGTCGGCGAGGGAGACCCAGTACTTC.

In this sample, this clone turned up once. The genes are TRBV10-3 and TRBJ2-7, with 13 positions matching TRBD2. In germline, CDR1 is ENHRY, CDR2 SYGVKD. This CDR3 is built from 15 residues. V shed 2 bases and J 5 bases; nucleotides not matched to a gene: 3. The CDR3 region is CAISEGLAGAHEQYF. As DNA, the CDR3 is TGTGCCATCAGTGAGGGACTAGCGGGAGCCCACGAGCAGTACTTC.

The genes are TRBV6-5 and TRBJ2-2; 7 nucleotides agree with TRBD2. The CDR3 is made up of 15 amino acids. Germline V gives CDR1 MNHEY, CDR2 SVGAGI. J was trimmed by 8 bases and V by 0 bases; bases with no gene match: 6. The CDR3 bases are TGTGCCAGCAGTTACTCCGTGGGAGGGGCGGGGGAGCTGTTTTTT. Protein product: CASSYSVGGAGELFF.

The chain is built from TRBV3-1 (or the pseudogene TRBV3-2) and TRBJ2-3; 7 bases are a match to TRBD1. Per the germline V gene, CDR1 is LGHDT and CDR2 is YNNKEL (reference sequence). J was trimmed by 3 bases and V by 3 bases; bases with no gene match: 6. The CDR3 has 15 amino acids. As DNA, the CDR3 is TGTGCCAGCAGCCACAGGGGGAAGGGGACAGATACGCAGTATTTT. Its translation is CASSHRGKGTDTQYF.

The J gene is TRBJ1-1, the V gene TRBV24-1, with D perhaps TRBD1 (5 bases). The CDR3 is made up of 13 amino acids. Germline V CDR1 and CDR2: KGHDR, SFDVKD. V was cut by 8 bases and J by 1 base, with 10 bases left in between. CDR3 bases: TGTGCCACCACCGATCAGGGGAACACTGAAGCTTTCTTT. It encodes CATTDQGNTEAFF.

The rearrangement links TRBV19 to TRBJ2-7, with a weak D call TRBD1 (6 bases). Germline values: CDR1 LNHDA, CDR2 SQIVND (reference sequence). Deletions cut 5 bases from V and 5 bases from J, with 16 bases between. The CDR3 extends over 14 amino acids. The chain's CDR3 is CASSFGRGSHEQYF. The CDR3 DNA is TGTGCCAGTAGTTTCGGCAGGGGTTCCCACGAGCAGTACTTC.

The chain has TRBV6-5 and TRBJ1-4, with 8 nucleotides matching TRBD1. This CDR3 region has 15 residues. J gave up 2 bases and V 6 bases, and 5 bases lay outside the gene matches. CDR1 is MNHEY and CDR2 is SVGAGI in the germline V gene. CDR3 DNA: TGTGCCAGCAGACCTCAGGGGGCGACTAATGAAAAACTGTTTTTT. Its translation is CASRPQGATNEKLFF.

The sample holds one count of this clone. In nucleotides, the CDR3 is TGTGCCACCGCTACTCTTCAGGGGCGGATGAACACTGAAGCTTTCTTT. It is translated as CATATLQGRMNTEAFF. This chain joins TRBV28 and TRBJ1-1; tentatively, D is TRBD1 (6 bases). Germline lookup yields CDR1 MDHEN and CDR2 SYDVKM. CDR3 size: 16 residues. V lost 10 bases to trimming and J lost 0 bases, with 21 bases between them.

This clone was seen a single time. The rearrangement joins TRBV19 to TRBJ1-1; 8 bases fit TRBD1. This CDR3 is 13 amino acids long. Trimming at V came to 4 bases and at J to 5 bases, leaving 3 bases not matched to a gene. CDR1 is LNHDA and CDR2 is SQIVND in the germline V gene (reference sequence). The CDR3 loop reads CASSNDRGTEAFF. The DNA of the CDR3 is TGTGCCAGTAGTAACGACAGGGGTACTGAAGCTTTCTTT.

The chain is built from TRBV15 and TRBJ2-2, with 10 bases that match TRBD1. CDR1 is LNHNV, CDR2 YYDKDF, per germline (reference sequence). The CDR3 runs to 16 residues. V trimming: 1 base; J trimming: 3 bases; junction bases outside the gene matches: 2. CDR3 in DNA: TGTGCCACCAGCAGAGGACAGGGGGCGGACACCGGGGAGCTGTTTTTT. It specifies CATSRGQGADTGELFF.

The V and J genes are TRBV7-6 and TRBJ1-1; 11 nucleotides line up with TRBD1. The germline V gene has CDR1 SGHVS and CDR2 FNYEAQ. Trimming removed 3 bases from V and 2 bases from J; junction bases left unmatched: 2. This CDR3 comprises 15 residues. CDR3 DNA sequence: TGTGCCAGCAGCTTGGGACAGGGGGAAAACACTGAAGCTTTCTTT. Amino acid sequence: CASSLGQGENTEAFF.

The J gene is TRBJ2-7, the V gene TRBV15, with 8 positions matching TRBD1. The CDR3 runs to 13 residues. V lost 1 base to trimming and J lost 6 bases; unmatched junction nucleotides: 2. CDR1 LNHNV and CDR2 YYDKDF come from the germline V gene (reference sequence). The chain's CDR3 is CATSRGTGTEQYF. CDR3 sequence (DNA): TGTGCCACCAGCAGAGGGACAGGGACCGAGCAGTACTTC.

V gene TRBV7-3 combines with J gene TRBJ1-1; D perhaps matches TRBD1 (5 bases). Germline V gene data show CDR1 as SGHTA and CDR2 as FQGTGA. V was pared by 4 bases and J by 4 bases, with 13 bases between. This CDR3 region has 14 residues. DNA of the CDR3: TGTGCCAGCAGCTCGCAGGGTGTGGGCACTGAAGCTTTCTTT. It yields the protein CASSSQGVGTEAFF.

Points on this clone: This sample includes further DNA sequences coding for the same CDR3. The chain uses TRBV6-6 and TRBJ1-2; 9 bases fit TRBD1. The CDR3 has 12 residues. The ends lost 5 bases at V and 6 bases at J; junction bases unmatched: 1. Germline V lookup: CDR1 MNHNY, CDR2 SVGAGI (reference sequence). The CDR3 DNA is TGTGCCAGCAGTAGACAGGGGGATGGCTACACCTTC. It is translated as CASSRQGDGYTF.

This clone was recorded only once. The chain joins TRBV14 to TRBJ2-5; TRBD2 agrees at 10 bases. Trimming cost V 4 bases and J 5 bases; bases outside gene matches: 7. Germline CDR1 is SGHDN and CDR2 is FVKESK. This CDR3 comprises 15 residues. DNA of the CDR3: TGTGCCAGCAGCCTTAGCGGGAGGTCGTGGGAGACCCAGTACTTC. Amino acids: CASSLSGRSWETQYF.

The chain has TRBV2 and TRBJ2-7; possibly TRBD2 for D (6 bases). CDR1 is SNHLY, CDR2 FYNNEI, per germline. With 8 bases removed from V and 0 bases from J, the gap between germline ends came to 11 bases. The CDR3 is 13 residues long. CDR3 protein: CASQRVVSYEQYF. The CDR3 bases are TGTGCCAGCCAGCGGGTAGTCTCCTACGAGCAGTACTTC.

V is TRBV7-2 and J is TRBJ1-4, with D possibly matching TRBD1 (5 bases). Germline assignment: CDR1 SGHTA and CDR2 FQGNSA. Trimming took off 6 bases at V and 5 bases at J, with 13 bases between the two ends. The CDR3 length is 14 residues. The CDR3 nucleotides read TGTGCCAGCAGTCAGGGTTCCGCGAATGAAAAACTGTTTTTT. Translation: CASSQGSANEKLFF. Using reference TRBV7-2 and TRBJ1-4 for the parts outside the CDR3, the full variable domain is GAGVSQSPSNKVTEKGKDVELRCDPISGHTALYWYRQSLGQGLEFLIYFQGNSAPDKSGLPSDRFSAERTGGSVSTLTIQRTQQEDSAVYLCASSQGSANEKLFFGSGTQLSVL.

This chain uses TRBV2 with TRBJ2-1; possibly TRBD1 for D (8 bases). CDR1 is SNHLY, CDR2 FYNNEI, per germline. The CDR3 covers 16 residues. V lost 5 bases and J 10 bases, leaving 24 bases between the germline ends. CDR3 DNA sequence: TGTGCCAGCAGTCCGACAGGGGCGGGAGCCGGCAACGAGCAGTTCTTC. Translation: CASSPTGAGAGNEQFF.